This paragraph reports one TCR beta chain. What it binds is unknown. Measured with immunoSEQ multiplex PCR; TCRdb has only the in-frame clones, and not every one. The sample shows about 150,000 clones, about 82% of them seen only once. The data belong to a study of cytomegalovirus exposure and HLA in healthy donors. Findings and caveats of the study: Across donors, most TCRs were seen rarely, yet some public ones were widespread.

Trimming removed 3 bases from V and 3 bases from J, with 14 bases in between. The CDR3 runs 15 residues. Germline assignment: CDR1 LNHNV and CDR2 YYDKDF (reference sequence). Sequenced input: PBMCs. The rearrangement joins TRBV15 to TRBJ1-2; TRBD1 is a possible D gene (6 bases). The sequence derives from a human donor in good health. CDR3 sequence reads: CATSRRAGAYYGYTF. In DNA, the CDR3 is TGTGCCACCAGCAGGAGGGCAGGGGCATACTATGGCTACACCTTC. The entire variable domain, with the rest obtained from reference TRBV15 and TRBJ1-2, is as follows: DAMVIQNPRYQVTQFGKPVTLSCSQTLNHNVMYWYQQKSSQAPKLLFHYYDKDFNNEADTPDNFQSRRPNTSFCFLDIRSPGLGDTAMYLCATSRRAGAYYGYTFGSGTRLTVV.